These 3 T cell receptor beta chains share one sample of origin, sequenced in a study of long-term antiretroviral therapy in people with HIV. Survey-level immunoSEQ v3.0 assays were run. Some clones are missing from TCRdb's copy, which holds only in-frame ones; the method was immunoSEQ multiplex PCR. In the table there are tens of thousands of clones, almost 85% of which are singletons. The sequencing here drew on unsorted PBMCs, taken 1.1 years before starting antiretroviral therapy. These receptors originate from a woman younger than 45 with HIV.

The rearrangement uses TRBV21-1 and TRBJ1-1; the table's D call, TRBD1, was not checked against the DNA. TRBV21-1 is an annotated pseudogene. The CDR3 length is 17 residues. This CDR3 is CASSNLSVDRGHTEAFF. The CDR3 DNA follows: TGTGCCAGCAGCAACCTTTCTGTGGACAGGGGGCATACTGAAGCTTTCTTT.

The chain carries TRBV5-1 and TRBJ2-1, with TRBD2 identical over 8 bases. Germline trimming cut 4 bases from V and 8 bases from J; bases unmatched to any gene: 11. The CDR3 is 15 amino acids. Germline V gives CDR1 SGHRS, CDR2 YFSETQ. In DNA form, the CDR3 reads TGCGCCAGCAGCGAGGGACTAGGTCCATTCGATGAGCAGTTCTTC. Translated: CASSEGLGPFDEQFF.

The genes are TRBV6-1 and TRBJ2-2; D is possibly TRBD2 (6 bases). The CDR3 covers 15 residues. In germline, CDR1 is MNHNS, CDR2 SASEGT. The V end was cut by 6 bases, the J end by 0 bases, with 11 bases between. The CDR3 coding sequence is TGTGCCAGCAGGGTAGGGGAGGCGAACACCGGGGAGCTGTTTTTT. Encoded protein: CASRVGEANTGELFF.